This TCR beta chain was sequenced for a study of shared clonotypes between healthy human individuals. Study observations and caveats: At large depth, rarefaction still showed sorted-subset sequencing to be incomplete. A small donor pool kept down the genetic and exposure-history diversity that was represented.

This CDR3 spans 12 amino acids. The V end was cut by 8 bases, the J end by 6 bases, with 10 bases between. The germline gives CDR1 SGHTA, CDR2 FQGNSA. Naive CD8 isolation took CD45RO-negative cells positively selected for CCR7 and excluded terminally differentiated effector memory CD45RA+ cells. All of the donors resided in Nashville, Tennessee, and each was a Caucasian adult. DNA at about 210 ng, some 31,000 T cell genomes, went into sorted-subset replicate PCRs. Only in-frame clones appear in the TCRdb table, and some are missing; sequencing was by immunoSEQ multiplex PCR. The sample has about 2,200,000 clones, 93% seen once. With regard to this clone: What it binds is unknown.

The origin of this receptor is a young man in good health. Some clones in this sample may be carry-over from other donors' samples. The specimen sequenced was naive CD8+ T cells from PBMCs. The J gene is TRBJ1-4, the V gene TRBV7-2, with D possibly matching TRBD1 (5 bases). CDR3 bases: TGTGCCAGCGCAGGGCTTGATGAAAAACTGTTTTTT. Residues: CASAGLDEKLFF.